This TCR beta chain was captured in a study of blood T cells in healthy people across ages. Study results and caveats: Among T cells, TCR beta diversity per million cells dropped roughly linearly as age rose. Percentage of naive T cells showed a strong correlation with TCR beta diversity.

From germline, CDR1 is SGHTA and CDR2 FQGNSA. The CDR3 is made up of 16 amino acids. Trimming removed 5 bases from V and 1 base from J, with 14 bases in between. Next came a second PCR, run for roughly 7 to 12 cycles, which used a sample-barcoded 5' primer along with a J-beta primer mix. Using its own MiXCR run on the 5' RACE reads, TCRdb lists one record per CDR3 protein. This table holds about 900,000 distinct CDR3 sequences, 60% to 80% found once. This clonotype has just a few counts. Its specificity is unknown. Each sample yielded at least 5 micrograms of PBMC total RNA. This TCR came from a young man in good health. This chain joins TRBV7-2 and TRBJ1-4, with D uncertain. The sequenced sample was blood. CDR3 in DNA: TGTGCCAGCAGCCTTGAGGACGGGTTAACTAATGAAAAACTGTTTTTT. Encoded protein: CASSLEDGLTNEKLFF.